This TCR beta chain was sequenced during a study of OX40 agonist ivuxolimab in advanced cancers. Study context: As their treatment, patients were administered ivuxolimab, an agonistic anti-OX40 (CD134) antibody. Two patients with cutaneous melanoma and one with hepatocellular carcinoma, three in total, showed partial responses.

The CDR3 has 16 residues. The investigators sampled blood at baseline, at cycle 4 day 1, and at cycle 7 day 1. TCRdb keeps only in-frame clones here, not all; method: immunoSEQ multiplex PCR. The repertoire consists of 71,000 or so clones, with more than 70% occurring once and the leading ten covering 8.2%. This material consisted of CD4+ or CD8+ T cells sorted from blood, taken in a trial of the OX40 agonist ivuxolimab. The genes are TRBV21-1 and TRBJ2-3; the table names TRBD1, a call not compared with the DNA. TRBV21-1 is recorded as a pseudogene. The TCR was taken from an adult with an advanced solid tumor such as melanoma, head and neck, liver or kidney cancer. The CDR3 is CASSSSRGRDTDTQYF. The CDR3 region has the DNA TGTGCCAGCAGCTCAAGCAGGGGGCGCGACACAGATACGCAGTATTTT.